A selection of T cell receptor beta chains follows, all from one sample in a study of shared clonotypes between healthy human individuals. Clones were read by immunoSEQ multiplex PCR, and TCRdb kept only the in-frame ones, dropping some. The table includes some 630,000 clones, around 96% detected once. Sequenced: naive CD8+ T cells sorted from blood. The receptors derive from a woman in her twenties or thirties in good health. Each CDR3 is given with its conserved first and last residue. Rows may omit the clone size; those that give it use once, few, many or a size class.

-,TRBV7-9,CASSFPDREAYGYTF
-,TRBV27,CASGRLAGTDTQYF
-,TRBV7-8,CASSFLAGSYEQYF
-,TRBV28,CASSLTSGSDYEQYF
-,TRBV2,CASSETGPLFDTQYF
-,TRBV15,CATSSSRGAAYEQYF
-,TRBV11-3,CASSLRGDNEQFF
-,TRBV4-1,CASSQPLAGVRDTQYF
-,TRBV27,CASRGGTGFEQYF
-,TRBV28,CASSPRRNTEAFF
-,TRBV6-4,CASSDSGGDTEAFF
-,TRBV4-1,CASSPSGGGVTDTQYF
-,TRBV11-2,CASSRTLNTEAFF
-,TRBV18,CASSPPWVENTEAFF
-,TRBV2,CASTAGTEETQYF
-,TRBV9,CASSVGPGGPSYEQYF
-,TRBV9,CASSPSRGVVSGNTIYF
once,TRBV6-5,CASSYSPRSYGYTF
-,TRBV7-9,CASSLFALRLAGTYNEQFF
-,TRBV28,CASSTRGMGDTQYF
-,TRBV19,CASSPGITLIVFF
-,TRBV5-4,CASSSSGLTYEQYF
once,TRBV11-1,CASSLNPGRHEQYF
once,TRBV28,CASSFRGKSYEQYF
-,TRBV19,CASSIRSGDQPQHF
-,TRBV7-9,CASSLGDPLRGYTF
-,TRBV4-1,CASSQGLRSYEQYF
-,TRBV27,CASRGVQDTQYF
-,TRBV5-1,CASSLDGRYSSEAFF
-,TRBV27,CASSFLTGVDNEQFF
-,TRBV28,CASSLSGRDPSYEQYF
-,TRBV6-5,CASTEGSEQFF
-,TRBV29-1,CSVPGVNTEAFF
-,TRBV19,CASSQKAENQPQHF
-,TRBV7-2,CASSSTGGRADTQYF
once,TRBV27,CASRLQGSYNEQFF
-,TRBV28,CASSQGMTEAFF
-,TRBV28,CASRFFRGSPLHF
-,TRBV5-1,CASSLSYGVAYEQYF